Below, 9 T cell receptor beta chains from the same sample are listed, as sequenced in a study of molecular identifiers for immune sequencing clone quantification. TCRdb reanalysed the PCR reads using MiXCR and keeps one entry per CDR3 protein. The data contain some 10,000 distinct CDR3 sequences, less than 20% of them singletons. Specimen: naive CD8+ T cells from blood, with Jurkat cell RNA spiked in. As to subset: FACS-sorted CD8+CD4-CCR7+CD45RA+ naive T cells. All receptors come from a human donor in good health. Some libraries in this study had Jurkat cell RNA spiked in.

On this clonotype: A read error is possible here, since a much larger clone lies one base away. This is likely a read error, given that the CDR3 carries no conserved phenylalanine or tryptophan at its end. The V gene is TRBV6-5, the J gene TRBJ2-1; D is unclear. CDR1 is MNHEY, CDR2 SVGAGI, per germline. This CDR3 is built from 14 residues. V was cut by 2 bases and J by 0 bases, with 5 bases left in between. The CDR3 nucleotides read TGTGCCAGCAGTTACCCGGGCTCCTACAATGAGCAGTTCCTC. It translates to CASSYPGSYNEQFL.

This clonotype showed up many times. The chain uses TRBV19 and TRBJ2-2; possibly TRBD2 for D (5 bases). This CDR3 contains 15 residues. V dropped 6 bases and J dropped 4 bases, with 15 bases sitting between them. CDR1 and CDR2 (germline): LNHDA, SQIVND (reference sequence). CDR3: CASSPDSPGTGELFF. CDR3 nucleotides: TGTGCCAGTAGCCCGGACTCCCCGGGCACCGGGGAGCTGTTTTTT.

This clonotype is labeled as medium-sized. The chain carries TRBV6-6 and TRBJ2-7, with a possible D match to TRBD2 (6 bases). V lost 7 bases and J lost 0, with 13 bases in between. This CDR3 region has 14 residues. The germline CDR1 and CDR2 sequences are MNHNY and SVGAGI (reference sequence). This CDR3 reads CASTPGLYSYEQYF. The DNA of the CDR3 is TGTGCCAGCACCCCGGGACTGTACTCCTACGAGCAGTACTTC.

The table lists this clonotype with many counts. The chain combines TRBV15 with TRBJ2-7; tentatively, D is TRBD1 or TRBD2 (5 bases each). This CDR3 has 15 residues. V gave up 9 bases and J gave up 2 bases, with 20 bases separating them. Germline values: CDR1 LNHNV, CDR2 YYDKDF (reference sequence). This CDR3 reads CATQEGLAPTYEQYF. CDR3 nucleotides: TGTGCCACTCAAGAGGGGCTAGCTCCGACCTACGAGCAGTACTTC.

This clonotype was counted at least ten times. The chain links TRBV20-1 to TRBJ1-1; 9 positions match TRBD1. Germline CDR1 DFQATT, CDR2 SNEGSKA (reference sequence). V was clipped by 5 bases and J by 3 bases; unmatched bases: 4. This CDR3 is 13 amino acids long. CDR3 sequence: CSAWTGADTEAFF. The CDR3 bases are TGCAGTGCTTGGACAGGGGCGGACACTGAAGCTTTCTTT.

Only one count was recorded for this clonotype. Since a much larger clone is just one base distant, this may be a read error. Likely a read error: the CDR3 ends without its conserved phenylalanine or tryptophan. The V and J genes are TRBV5-1 and TRBJ2-1; D is unclear. The germline V and J ends were trimmed by 1 base and 9 bases, with 8 bases remaining between them. The CDR3 has 12 residues. Germline loops: CDR1 SGHRS, CDR2 YFSETQ. The CDR3 DNA sequence: TGCGCCAGCAGCTTGATACTCAGTGAGCAGTTCTCC. Translation: CASSLILSEQFS.

This clonotype was observed at least ten times. The chain couples TRBV4-1 to TRBJ2-7, with TRBD1 identical over 9 bases. V shed 4 bases and J 4 bases; nucleotides not matched to a gene: 8. This CDR3 comprises 15 residues. CDR1 is MGHRA, CDR2 YSYEKL, per germline. The CDR3 DNA reads TGCGCCAGCAGCCCGCACGGGACAGGGACATACGAGCAGTACTTC. This sequence encodes CASSPHGTGTYEQYF.

Within the sample, this clonotype is medium-sized (0.01 to 0.1%). This chain joins TRBV28 and TRBJ1-1, with a possible D match to TRBD1 (6 bases). This CDR3 has 15 residues. The V gene's germline CDR1 is MDHEN and CDR2 SYDVKM. V dropped 5 bases and J dropped 1 base, with 14 bases sitting between them. The CDR3 DNA reads as TGTGCCAGCAGTGCCTGGGGGACACAGAACACTGAAGCTTTCTTT. Amino acid sequence: CASSAWGTQNTEAFF.

This clonotype was seen repeatedly, ten times or more. At one end the junction does not follow the germline gene, possibly because of a read error. This chain uses TRBV7-9 with TRBJ2-7; TRBD2 aligns across 7 bases. The germline gives CDR1 SEHNR, CDR2 FQNEAQ (reference sequence). The CDR3 is made up of 12 amino acids. The CDR3 sequence is CASSFPTGGLCF. Written as DNA, the CDR3 is TGTGCCAGCAGCTTTCCCACGGGGGGTTTGTGCTTC.